One sample yielded the 15 T cell receptor beta chains listed below, sequenced in a study of T cells in Graves' hyperthyroidism and ophthalmopathy. From RNA transcripts, TCR beta CDR3 regions were amplified. During a first-round RT-PCR of the TCR CDR3, the HTBI primer set was used. MiXCR, run by TCRdb on the multiplex PCR reads, gives a single entry per CDR3 protein. Of about 400,000 distinct CDR3 sequences in the sample, about 13% were seen once. The sample consisted of blood. These receptors came from a woman between 18 and 29 years old with Graves' hyperthyroidism.

There are a few counts of this clonotype. One end of the junction varies from germline; a read error may be responsible. The gene calls are TRBV19 and TRBJ2-1, with D perhaps matching TRBD1 (5 bases). This CDR3 comprises 15 residues. Germline V lookup: CDR1 LNHDA, CDR2 SQIVND (reference sequence). CDR3 amino acids: CASSKGRSSYNVQFF. The CDR3 DNA is TGTGCCAGTAGTAAGGGGCGGAGCTCCTACAATGTGCAGTTCTTC. Full variable domain (remainder filled in from reference TRBV19 and TRBJ2-1): DGGITQSPKYLFRKEGQNVTLSCEQNLNHDAMYWYRQDPGQGLRLIYYSQIVNDFQKGDIAEGYSVSREKKESFPLTVTSAQKNPTAFYLCASSKGRSSYNVQFFGPGTRLTVL.

This clonotype has ten or more counts. V is TRBV24-1 and J is TRBJ2-1; 14 bases agree with TRBD2. The J segment lost 8 bases and the V segment lost 4 bases, leaving 6 bases of the junction unmatched. The germline CDR1 and CDR2 sequences are KGHDR and SFDVKD. The CDR3 loop spans 16 amino acids. The CDR3 coding sequence is TGTGCCACCAGTGAGGACGGGACTAGCGGGAGCTATGAGCAGTTCTTC. Translating gives CATSEDGTSGSYEQFF.

This clonotype was counted ten times or more. This chain uses TRBV27 with TRBJ1-3; no firm D call. Germline V gene lookup returns CDR1 MNHEY and CDR2 SMNVEV (reference sequence). V lost 10 bases and J lost 0, with 10 bases in between. This CDR3 region has 13 residues. The CDR3 reads CATSDLSGNTIYF. CDR3 coding DNA: TGTGCCACCTCAGACCTCTCTGGAAACACCATATATTTT.

This clonotype was observed at least ten times. The gene calls are TRBV6-1 and TRBJ2-1; D remains ambiguous. Trimming pared 8 bases from V and 6 bases from J, leaving 14 bases between. CDR3 length: 13 amino acids. Per the germline V gene, CDR1 is MNHNS and CDR2 is SASEGT. The CDR3 loop reads CASEANTVNEQFF. CDR3 sequence (DNA): TGTGCCAGCGAGGCAAACACCGTCAATGAGCAGTTCTTC.

In its sample, this clonotype was seen many times. The chain couples TRBV15 to TRBJ1-6; 9 bases fit TRBD1. J was trimmed by 4 bases and V by 1 base; bases with no gene match: 8. Germline assignment: CDR1 LNHNV and CDR2 YYDKDF (reference sequence). This CDR3 region has 18 residues. The CDR3 DNA reads as TGTGCCACCAGCAGAGCGTACGGGGGACAGGGATATAATTCACCCCTCCACTTT. Its translation is CATSRAYGGQGYNSPLHF.

This clonotype was observed many times. The rearrangement uses TRBV12-3 or TRBV12-4 and TRBJ2-3, with 7 bases that match TRBD1. The V and J ends lost 7 bases and 9 bases, in that order; junction bases with no gene match: 7. CDR3 length: 12 residues. CDR3 DNA sequence: TGTGCCAGCACTCCAGACAGGGCCACGCAGTATTTT. As protein: CASTPDRATQYF.

This clonotype was seen many times. The CDR3 is CASSPTSGVTNTQYF. The CDR3 coding sequence is TGTGCCAGCTCACCAACTAGCGGGGTCACCAATACGCAGTATTTT. This chain joins TRBV18 and TRBJ2-3, with 10 bases lining up with TRBD2. Unmatched junction bases numbered 6, after V lost 2 bases and J lost 7 bases. This CDR3 spans 15 amino acids. CDR1 and CDR2 (germline): KGHSH, LQKENI. The whole variable domain, remainder taken from reference TRBV18 and TRBJ2-3, is NAGVMQNPRHLVRRRGQEARLRCSPMKGHSHVYWYRQLPEEGLKFMVYLQKENIIDESGMPKERFSAEFPKEGPSILRIQQVVRGDSAAYFCASSPTSGVTNTQYFGPGTRLTVL.

With respect to this clonotype: This may come from a read error, since a much larger clone is one base off. V is TRBV28 and J is TRBJ2-2, with D possibly being TRBD1 or TRBD2 (5 bases each). The germline CDR1 and CDR2 sequences are MDHEN and SYDVKM. CDR3 length: 14 amino acids. DNA of the CDR3: TGTGCCAGCAGTTGGGGGTCGAACACCGGGGAGCTGGTTTTT. Protein: CASSWGSNTGELVF.

This clonotype turned up a few times. The V call is TRBV19, the J call TRBJ1-1; D unclear. Trimming removed 4 bases at V and 5 bases at J, with 14 bases between. CDR1 LNHDA and CDR2 SQIVND come from the germline V gene (reference sequence). This CDR3 has 14 residues. The CDR3 region has the DNA TGTGCCAGTAGTACAGGAGCCGGGTGGACTGAAGCTTTCTTT. Amino acids: CASSTGAGWTEAFF.

This clonotype was observed many times. The V and J genes are TRBV2 and TRBJ2-5; perhaps TRBD1 as D (6 bases). Between the trimmed V and J ends, which lost 8 bases and 1 base, there was a span of 11 bases. CDR3 size: 13 residues. Germline V gives CDR1 SNHLY, CDR2 FYNNEI. CDR3 region: CASRTVLQETQYF. The CDR3 DNA sequence: TGTGCCAGCCGGACAGTCCTCCAAGAGACCCAGTACTTC.

At least ten counts were recorded for this clonotype. The chain uses TRBV12-3 or TRBV12-4 and TRBJ1-2; no reliable D call. Trimming removed 4 bases at V and 4 bases at J, with 7 bases between. The CDR3 length is 12 residues. This chain's CDR3 is CASSSEGYGYTF. CDR3 DNA: TGTGCCAGCAGTTCAGAAGGCTATGGCTACACCTTC.

In nucleotides, the CDR3 is TGTGCCAGCAGCTTAAGACTCTACAAACAGCCGGAGACCCAGTACTTC. This codes for CASSLRLYKQPETQYF. The rearrangement uses TRBV7-3 and TRBJ2-5; no clear D. V was pared by 1 base and J by 5 bases, with 17 bases between. The germline V gene encodes CDR1 SGHTA and CDR2 FQGTGA. The CDR3 loop spans 16 amino acids.

Many counts were recorded for this clonotype. V usage is TRBV5-1 and J usage is TRBJ1-5; D unclear. The germline CDR1 and CDR2 sequences are SGHRS and YFSETQ. The CDR3 sequence is 16 residues long. Deletions cut 4 bases from V and 1 base from J, with 15 bases between. The chain's CDR3 is CASSPRLNLSNQPQHF. The CDR3 DNA sequence: TGCGCCAGCAGCCCGCGACTCAACCTCAGCAATCAGCCCCAGCATTTT.

This clonotype was counted at least ten times. The chain links TRBV2 to TRBJ2-5; 9 nucleotides line up with TRBD2. Trimming removed 1 base from V and 4 bases from J; junction bases left unmatched: 4. The CDR3 has 15 residues. Per the germline V gene, CDR1 is SNHLY and CDR2 is FYNNEI. CDR3 amino acids: CASSEEASGAETQYF. In DNA form, the CDR3 reads TGTGCCAGCAGTGAAGAGGCTAGCGGGGCAGAGACCCAGTACTTC.

The rearrangement uses TRBV7-9 and TRBJ1-4; D is uncertain. The CDR3 loop spans 14 amino acids. Trimming stripped 5 bases from V and 7 bases from J, with 14 bases between. CDR1 is SEHNR and CDR2 is FQNEAQ in the germline V gene (reference sequence). The CDR3 bases are TGTGCCAGCAGCCTCCCTGGGGTCTTTGAAAAACTGTTTTTT. It codes for CASSLPGVFEKLFF. Complete variable domain (other parts from reference TRBV7-9 and TRBJ1-4): DTGVSQNPRHKITKRGQNVTFRCDPISEHNRLYWYRQTLGQGPEFLTYFQNEAQLEKSRLLSDRFSAERPKGSFSTLEIQRTEQGDSAMYLCASSLPGVFEKLFFGSGTQLSVL.